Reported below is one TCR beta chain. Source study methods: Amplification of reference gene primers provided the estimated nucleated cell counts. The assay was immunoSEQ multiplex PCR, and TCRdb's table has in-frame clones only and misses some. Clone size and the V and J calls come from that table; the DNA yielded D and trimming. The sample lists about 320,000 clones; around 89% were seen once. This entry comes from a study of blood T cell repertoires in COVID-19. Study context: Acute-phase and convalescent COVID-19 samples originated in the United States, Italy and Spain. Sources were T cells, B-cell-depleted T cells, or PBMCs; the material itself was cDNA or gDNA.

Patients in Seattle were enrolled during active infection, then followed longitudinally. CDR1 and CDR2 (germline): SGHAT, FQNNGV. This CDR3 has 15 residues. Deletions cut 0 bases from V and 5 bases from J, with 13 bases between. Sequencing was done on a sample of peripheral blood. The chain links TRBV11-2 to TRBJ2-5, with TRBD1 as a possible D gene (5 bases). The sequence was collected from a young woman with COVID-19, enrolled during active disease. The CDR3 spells CASSLDVRAGETQYF. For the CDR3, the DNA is TGTGCCAGCAGCTTAGACGTCAGGGCAGGGGAGACCCAGTACTTC.